One sample yielded the 2 T cell receptor beta chains listed below, sequenced in a study of control samples from healthy donors and cancer patients. Here immunoSEQ multiplex PCR was the method, and the copy in TCRdb shows in-frame clones only, minus some. The table records around 70,000 clones, 85% to 95% of them present only once. The specimen was blood. These receptors were collected from a woman between 25 and 40 years old in good health.

The chain uses TRBV19 and TRBJ2-5, with 12 bases fitting TRBD1. Germline trimming cut 4 bases from V and 5 bases from J; bases unmatched to any gene: 8. This CDR3 is 16 amino acids long. Germline loops: CDR1 LNHDA, CDR2 SQIVND (reference sequence). The DNA for the CDR3 is TGTGCCAGTAGTACCGGGACAGGGGGCGCGGGGGAGACCCAGTACTTC. This codes for CASSTGTGGAGETQYF. The entire variable domain, with the rest obtained from reference TRBV19 and TRBJ2-5, is as follows: DGGITQSPKYLFRKEGQNVTLSCEQNLNHDAMYWYRQDPGQGLRLIYYSQIVNDFQKGDIAEGYSVSREKKESFPLTVTSAQKNPTAFYLCASSTGTGGAGETQYFGPGTRLLVL.

The sample holds one count of this clone. V gene TRBV5-4 combines with J gene TRBJ1-6; no clear D. CDR3 length: 15 residues. The germline gives CDR1 SGHNT, CDR2 YYREEE (reference sequence). V dropped 2 bases and J dropped 1 base, with 7 bases sitting between them. CDR3 loop: CASSFGSSYNSPLHF. Written as DNA, the CDR3 is TGTGCCAGCAGCTTTGGGTCGTCCTATAATTCACCCCTCCACTTT.